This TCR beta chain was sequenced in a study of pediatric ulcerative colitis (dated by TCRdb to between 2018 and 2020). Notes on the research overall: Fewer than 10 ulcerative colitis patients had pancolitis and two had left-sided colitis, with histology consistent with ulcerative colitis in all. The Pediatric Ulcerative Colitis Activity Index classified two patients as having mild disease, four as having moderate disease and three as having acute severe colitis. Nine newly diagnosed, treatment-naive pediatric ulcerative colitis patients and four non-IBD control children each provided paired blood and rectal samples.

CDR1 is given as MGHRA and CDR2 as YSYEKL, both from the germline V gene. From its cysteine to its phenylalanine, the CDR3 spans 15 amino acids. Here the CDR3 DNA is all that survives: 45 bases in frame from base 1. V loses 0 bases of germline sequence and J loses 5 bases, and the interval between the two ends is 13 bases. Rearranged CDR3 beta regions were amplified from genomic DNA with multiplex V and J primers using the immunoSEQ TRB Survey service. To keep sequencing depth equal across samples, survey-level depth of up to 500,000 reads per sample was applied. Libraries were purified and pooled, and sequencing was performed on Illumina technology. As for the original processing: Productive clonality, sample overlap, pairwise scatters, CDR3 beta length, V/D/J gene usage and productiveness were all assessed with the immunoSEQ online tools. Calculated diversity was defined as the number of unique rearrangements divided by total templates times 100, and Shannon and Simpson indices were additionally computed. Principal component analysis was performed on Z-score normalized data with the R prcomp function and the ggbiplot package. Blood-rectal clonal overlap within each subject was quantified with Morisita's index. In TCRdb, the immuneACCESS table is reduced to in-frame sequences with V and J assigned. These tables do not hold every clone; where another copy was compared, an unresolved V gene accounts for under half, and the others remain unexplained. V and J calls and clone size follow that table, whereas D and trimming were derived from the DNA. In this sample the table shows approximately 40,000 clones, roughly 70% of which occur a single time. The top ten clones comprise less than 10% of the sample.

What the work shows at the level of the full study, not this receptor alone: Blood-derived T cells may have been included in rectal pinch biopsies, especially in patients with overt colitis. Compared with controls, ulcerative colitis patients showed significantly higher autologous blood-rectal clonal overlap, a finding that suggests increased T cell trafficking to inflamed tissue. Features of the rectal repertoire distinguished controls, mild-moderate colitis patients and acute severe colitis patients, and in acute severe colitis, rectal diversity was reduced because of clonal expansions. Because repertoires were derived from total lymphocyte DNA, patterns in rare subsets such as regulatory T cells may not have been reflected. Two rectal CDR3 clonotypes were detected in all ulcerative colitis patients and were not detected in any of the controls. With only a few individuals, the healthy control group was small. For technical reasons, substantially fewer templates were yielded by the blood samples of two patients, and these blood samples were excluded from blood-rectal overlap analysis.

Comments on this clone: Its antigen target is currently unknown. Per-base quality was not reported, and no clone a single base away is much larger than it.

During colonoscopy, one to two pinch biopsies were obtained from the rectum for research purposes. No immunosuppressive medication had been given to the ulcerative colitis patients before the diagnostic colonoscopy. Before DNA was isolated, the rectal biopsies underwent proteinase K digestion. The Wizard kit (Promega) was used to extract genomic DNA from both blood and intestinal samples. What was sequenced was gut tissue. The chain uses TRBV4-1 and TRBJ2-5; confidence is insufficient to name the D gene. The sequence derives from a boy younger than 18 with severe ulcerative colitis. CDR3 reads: CASSQDGAPLETQYF. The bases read TGCGCCAGCAGCCAAGATGGTGCCCCCCTCGAGACCCAGTACTTC.